The present entry profiles one TCR beta chain with its context. This record belongs to a study of cytomegalovirus exposure and HLA in healthy donors. The PCR employed 60 Vbeta primers together with 13 Jbeta primers. Measured with immunoSEQ multiplex PCR; TCRdb has only the in-frame clones, and not every one. Its clone listing holds approximately 77,000 clones. Trimming took 5 bases from V and 0 from J; bases not matched to a gene: 8. Germline CDR1 SGHAT, CDR2 FQDESV (reference sequence). This CDR3 has 16 amino acids. J is TRBJ2-3 and V is TRBV11-1, with 7 bases that match TRBD1. The receptor was isolated from a man aged 30 to 45 in good health and CMV-seronegative. Sequenced material: PBMCs. CDR3 nucleotides: TGTGCCAGCAGCCTTAACAGGGGCTCTAGCACAGATACGCAGTATTTT. Protein sequence: CASSLNRGSSTDTQYF.